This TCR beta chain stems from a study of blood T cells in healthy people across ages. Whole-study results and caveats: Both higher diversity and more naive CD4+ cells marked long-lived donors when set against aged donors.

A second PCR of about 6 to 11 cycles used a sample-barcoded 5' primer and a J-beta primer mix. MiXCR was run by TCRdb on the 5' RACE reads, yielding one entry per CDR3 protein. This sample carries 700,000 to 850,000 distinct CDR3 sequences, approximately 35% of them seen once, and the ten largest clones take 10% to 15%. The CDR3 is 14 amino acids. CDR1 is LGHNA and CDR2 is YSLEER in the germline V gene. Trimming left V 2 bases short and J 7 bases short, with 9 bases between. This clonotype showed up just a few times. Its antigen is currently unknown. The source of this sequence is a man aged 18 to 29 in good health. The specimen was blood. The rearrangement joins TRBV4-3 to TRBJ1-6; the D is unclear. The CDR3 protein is CASSQTPGNSPLHF. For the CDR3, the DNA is TGCGCCAGCAGCCAAACCCCGGGGAATTCACCCCTCCACTTT.